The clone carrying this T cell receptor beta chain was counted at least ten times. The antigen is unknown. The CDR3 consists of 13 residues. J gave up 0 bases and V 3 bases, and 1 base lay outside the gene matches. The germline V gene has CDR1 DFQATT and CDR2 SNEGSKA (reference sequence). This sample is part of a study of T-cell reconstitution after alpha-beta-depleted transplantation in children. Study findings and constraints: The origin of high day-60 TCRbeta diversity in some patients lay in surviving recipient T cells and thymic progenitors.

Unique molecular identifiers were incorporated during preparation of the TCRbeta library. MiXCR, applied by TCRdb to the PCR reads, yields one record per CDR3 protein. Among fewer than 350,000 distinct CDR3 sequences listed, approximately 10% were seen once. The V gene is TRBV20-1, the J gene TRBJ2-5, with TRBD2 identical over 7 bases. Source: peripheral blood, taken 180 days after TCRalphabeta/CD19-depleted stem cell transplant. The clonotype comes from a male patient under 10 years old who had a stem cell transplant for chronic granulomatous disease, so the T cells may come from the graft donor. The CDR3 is CSARGTNQETQYF. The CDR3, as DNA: TGCAGTGCTAGGGGGACTAACCAAGAGACCCAGTACTTC.